This T cell receptor beta chain was recovered during a study of post-analysis software for immune sequencing data. Study-wide points: Strong co-clustering by F measure was seen for same-batch samples. Comparison of patients with controls showed a handful of TRBV segments more frequent in patients, TRBV5-6, TRBV5-1 and TRBV20-1 among them.

Unique molecular identifiers were built into the TCR beta cDNA libraries. TCRdb redid the calling of the PCR reads with MiXCR, one entry per CDR3 protein. This sample carries approximately 660,000 distinct CDR3 sequences, approximately 59% of them seen once, and the ten largest clones take around 10%. CDR1 and CDR2 from the germline V gene are MNHEY and SVGAGI. The CDR3 consists of 15 residues. This clonotype was recorded only once. Its specificity is not known. Sequence at one end of the junction differs from germline and may be a read error. The sample consisted of blood. The TCR originated in a girl aged 2-15 years with multiple sclerosis. The V gene is TRBV6-5, the J gene TRBJ2-3; the D call may be TRBD1 or TRBD2 (5 bases each). The CDR3 DNA reads as TGTGCCGGCAGTTACTCGGGGCTCCGCACAGATACGCAGTATTTT. Protein: CAGSYSGLRTDTQYF.